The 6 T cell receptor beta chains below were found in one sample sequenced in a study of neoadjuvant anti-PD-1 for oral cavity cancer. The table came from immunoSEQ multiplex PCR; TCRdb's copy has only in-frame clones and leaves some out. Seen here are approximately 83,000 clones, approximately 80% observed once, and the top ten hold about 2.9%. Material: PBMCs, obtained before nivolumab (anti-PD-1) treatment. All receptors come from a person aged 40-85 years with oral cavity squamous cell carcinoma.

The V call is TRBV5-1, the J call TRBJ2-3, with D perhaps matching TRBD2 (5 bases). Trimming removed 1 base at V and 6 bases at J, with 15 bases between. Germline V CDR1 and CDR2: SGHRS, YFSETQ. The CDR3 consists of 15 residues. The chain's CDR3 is CASSLHPGLVDTQYF. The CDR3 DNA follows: TGCGCCAGCAGCTTGCACCCCGGACTCGTGGATACGCAGTATTTT.

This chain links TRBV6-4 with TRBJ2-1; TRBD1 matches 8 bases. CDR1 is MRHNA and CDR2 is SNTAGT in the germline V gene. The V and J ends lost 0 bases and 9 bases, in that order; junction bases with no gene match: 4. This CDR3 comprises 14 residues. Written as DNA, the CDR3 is TGTGCCAGCAGTGACTCAGCAGGGGGCAGTGAGCAGTTCTTC. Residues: CASSDSAGGSEQFF.

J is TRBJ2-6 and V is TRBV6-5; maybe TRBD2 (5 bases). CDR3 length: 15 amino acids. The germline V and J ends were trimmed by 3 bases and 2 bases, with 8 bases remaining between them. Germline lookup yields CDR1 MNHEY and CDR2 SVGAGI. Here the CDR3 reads CASSYFSAGANVLTF. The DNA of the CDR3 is TGTGCCAGCAGTTATTTTAGCGCTGGGGCCAACGTCCTGACTTTC.

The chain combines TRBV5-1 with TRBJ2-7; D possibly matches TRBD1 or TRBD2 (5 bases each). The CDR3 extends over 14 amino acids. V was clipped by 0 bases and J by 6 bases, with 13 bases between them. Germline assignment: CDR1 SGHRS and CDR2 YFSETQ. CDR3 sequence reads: CASSLGGDRGEQYF. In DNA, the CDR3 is TGCGCCAGCAGCTTGGGAGGGGATCGAGGCGAGCAGTACTTC.

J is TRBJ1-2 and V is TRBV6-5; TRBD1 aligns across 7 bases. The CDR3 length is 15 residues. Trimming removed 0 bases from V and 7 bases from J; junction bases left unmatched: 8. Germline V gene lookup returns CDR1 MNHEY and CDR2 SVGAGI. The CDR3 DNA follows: TGTGCCAGCAGTTACTCGAAGGAGGGGGCGCGTGGCTACACCTTC. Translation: CASSYSKEGARGYTF.

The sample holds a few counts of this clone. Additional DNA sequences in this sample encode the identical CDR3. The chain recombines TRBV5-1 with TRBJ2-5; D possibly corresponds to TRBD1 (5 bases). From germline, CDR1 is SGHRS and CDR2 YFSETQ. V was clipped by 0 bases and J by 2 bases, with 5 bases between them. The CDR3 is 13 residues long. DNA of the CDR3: TGCGCCAGCAGCTTGGGACAGCAAGAGACCCAGTACTTC. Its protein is CASSLGQQETQYF.